This T cell receptor beta chain was documented in a study of OX40 agonist ivuxolimab in advanced cancers. Study-wide context: Treatment received earlier with anti-PD-1, anti-PD-L1 or anti-CTLA-4 agents was allowed, and 40% had some. Overall study results and limits: Averaging showed that CD8+ T cells had more expanded clones than CD4+ did.

Concerning this clone: The target antigen is unknown.

The CDR3 consists of 14 residues. Trimming left V 3 bases short and J 1 base short, with 9 bases between. Per the germline V gene, CDR1 is SQVTM and CDR2 is ANQGSEA. Exclusion of a patient followed from autoimmune disease history or systemic immunosuppression. Only in-frame clones appear in the TCRdb table, and some are missing; sequencing was by immunoSEQ multiplex PCR. The data hold 74,000 or so clones, with approximately 85% observed a single time. This sequence originates from an adult with an advanced solid tumor such as melanoma, head and neck, liver or kidney cancer. The sample was CD4+ or CD8+ T cells sorted from blood, taken in a trial of the OX40 agonist ivuxolimab. The J gene is TRBJ2-2, the V gene TRBV29-1; D possibly matches TRBD1 or TRBD2 (6 bases each). This CDR3 is CSVDGGLNTGELFF. The DNA of the CDR3 is TGCAGCGTTGATGGGGGGCTGAACACCGGGGAGCTGTTTTTT.